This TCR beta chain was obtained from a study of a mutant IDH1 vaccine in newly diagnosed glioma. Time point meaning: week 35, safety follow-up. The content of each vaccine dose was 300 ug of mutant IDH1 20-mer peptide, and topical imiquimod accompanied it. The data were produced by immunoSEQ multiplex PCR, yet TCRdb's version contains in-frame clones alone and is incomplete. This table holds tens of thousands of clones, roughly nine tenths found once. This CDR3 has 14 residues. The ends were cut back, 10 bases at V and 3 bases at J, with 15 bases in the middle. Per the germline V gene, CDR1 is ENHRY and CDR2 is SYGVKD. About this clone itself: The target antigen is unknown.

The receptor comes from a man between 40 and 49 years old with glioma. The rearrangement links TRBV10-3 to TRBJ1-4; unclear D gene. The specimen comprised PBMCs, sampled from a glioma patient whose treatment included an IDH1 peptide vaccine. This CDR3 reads CATTYTAANEKLFF. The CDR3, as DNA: TGTGCCACAACTTACACAGCCGCTAATGAAAAACTGTTTTTT.